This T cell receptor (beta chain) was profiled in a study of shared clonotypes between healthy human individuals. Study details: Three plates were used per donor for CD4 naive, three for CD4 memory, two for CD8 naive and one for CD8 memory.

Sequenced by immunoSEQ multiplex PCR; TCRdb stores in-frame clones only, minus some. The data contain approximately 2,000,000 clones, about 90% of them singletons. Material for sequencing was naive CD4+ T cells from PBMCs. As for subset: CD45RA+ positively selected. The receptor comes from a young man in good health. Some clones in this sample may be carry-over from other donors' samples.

CDR3 in amino acids: CASSVVANSYEQYF. CDR3 in DNA: TGTGCCAGCAGCGTAGTGGCTAACTCCTACGAGCAGTACTTC. The rearrangement uses TRBV9 and TRBJ2-7, with D unresolved. The CDR3 consists of 14 residues. Trimming cost V 0 bases and J 0 bases, with 7 bases left between them. The germline V gene has CDR1 SGDLS and CDR2 YYNGEE.